The rows below give T cell receptor beta chains drawn from one sample of a study of T cells after yellow fever vaccination. TCRdb called the 5' RACE reads again in MiXCR, with one record for every CDR3 protein. The table has around 340,000 distinct CDR3 sequences, 8.5% to 9% seen once. Source: PBMCs, taken on the day of the first yellow fever vaccination. The source is a man between 18 and 29 years old who received the YFV17D yellow fever vaccine. CDR3s include the opening cysteine and the closing phenylalanine or tryptophan. Each record gives: D gene, clone size, J gene, V gene, CDR3 protein, CDR3 DNA. D genes are given only for firm matches. Clone size is stated in some rows and not others, as once, few, many or a class when expanded.

d_call: TRBD2; clone_size: many; j_call: TRBJ2-1; v_call: TRBV27; cdr3_aa: CASSLPGGGGRNEQFF; cdr3_nt: TGTGCCAGCAGCCTTCCGGGCGGGGGAGGCAGAAATGAGCAGTTCTTC
d_call: NA; clone_size: few; j_call: TRBJ2-2; v_call: TRBV5-8; cdr3_aa: CASNPPFGTGELFF; cdr3_nt: TGTGCCAGCAACCCCCCTTTTGGGACCGGGGAGCTGTTTTTT
d_call: NA; clone_size: NA; j_call: TRBJ1-6; v_call: TRBV7-9; cdr3_aa: CASSPNWANSPLHF; cdr3_nt: TGTGCCAGCAGCCCCAATTGGGCAAATTCACCCCTCCACTTT
d_call: TRBD1; clone_size: few; j_call: TRBJ2-5; v_call: TRBV7-2; cdr3_aa: CASSQQGTMIETQYF; cdr3_nt: TGTGCCAGCAGCCAACAGGGGACGATGATAGAGACCCAGTACTTC
d_call: NA; clone_size: NA; j_call: TRBJ1-2; v_call: TRBV27; cdr3_aa: CASSSRVADYGYTF; cdr3_nt: TGTGCCAGCAGTTCCAGGGTAGCGGACTATGGCTACACCTTC
d_call: NA; clone_size: NA; j_call: TRBJ2-5; v_call: TRBV7-9; cdr3_aa: CASSLAVGAEKETQYF; cdr3_nt: TGTGCCAGCAGCTTAGCGGTGGGGGCAGAAAAAGAGACCCAGTACTTC
d_call: NA; clone_size: NA; j_call: TRBJ2-7; v_call: TRBV6-6; cdr3_aa: CASSYGPFSEQYF; cdr3_nt: TGTGCCAGCAGTTACGGCCCCTTCTCGGAGCAGTACTTC
d_call: NA; clone_size: few; j_call: TRBJ1-5; v_call: TRBV18; cdr3_aa: CASSPRDLKPQHF; cdr3_nt: TGTGCCAGCTCACCAAGGGATTTGAAGCCCCAGCATTTT
d_call: TRBD2; clone_size: NA; j_call: TRBJ2-5; v_call: TRBV5-1; cdr3_aa: CASSTRTSGKTQYF; cdr3_nt: TGCGCCAGCAGCACGCGGACTAGCGGGAAGACCCAGTACTTC
d_call: NA; clone_size: NA; j_call: TRBJ2-6; v_call: TRBV6-5; cdr3_aa: CASSYSFTGANVLTF; cdr3_nt: TGTGCCAGCAGTTACTCGTTTACTGGGGCCAACGTCCTGACTTTC
d_call: NA; clone_size: NA; j_call: TRBJ2-4; v_call: TRBV4-2; cdr3_aa: CASSQERRLSLAKNIQYF; cdr3_nt: TGTGCCAGCAGCCAAGAGAGGAGACTTTCGCTAGCCAAAAACATTCAGTACTTC
d_call: NA; clone_size: once; j_call: TRBJ1-1; v_call: TRBV9; cdr3_aa: CARIGPAKSYTEAFF; cdr3_nt: TGTGCCAGGATCGGACCGGCGAAATCTTACACTGAAGCTTTCTTT
d_call: NA; clone_size: few; j_call: TRBJ2-1; v_call: TRBV11-2; cdr3_aa: CASSPRGLGVNEQFF; cdr3_nt: TGTGCCAGCAGTCCCCGGGGCCTAGGGGTCAATGAGCAGTTCTTC
d_call: NA; clone_size: NA; j_call: TRBJ1-5; v_call: TRBV12-5; cdr3_aa: CASGPPGGVGVYQPQHF; cdr3_nt: TGTGCTAGTGGTCCCCCCGGGGGTGTAGGGGTTTATCAGCCCCAGCATTTT
d_call: TRBD2; clone_size: few; j_call: TRBJ2-3; v_call: TRBV7-8; cdr3_aa: CASSSGRGTRKTDTQYF; cdr3_nt: TGTGCCAGCAGCTCCGGGAGAGGGACTAGGAAAACAGATACGCAGTATTTT
d_call: TRBD1; clone_size: few; j_call: TRBJ1-2; v_call: TRBV20-1; cdr3_aa: CSALTRDRSNYGYTF; cdr3_nt: TGCAGTGCTCTTACCCGGGACAGGAGTAACTATGGCTACACCTTC
d_call: NA; clone_size: NA; j_call: TRBJ2-5; v_call: TRBV18; cdr3_aa: CASSPLGGNQETQYF; cdr3_nt: TGTGCCAGCTCTCCTCTTGGGGGAAACCAAGAGACCCAGTACTTC
d_call: NA; clone_size: many; j_call: TRBJ2-2; v_call: TRBV5-6; cdr3_aa: CASRRSPGELFF; cdr3_nt: TGTGCCAGCAGAAGGAGCCCCGGGGAGCTGTTTTTT
d_call: NA; clone_size: NA; j_call: TRBJ1-5; v_call: TRBV19; cdr3_aa: CASRGGISQHF; cdr3_nt: TGTGCCAGTCGGGGCGGTATATCCCAGCATTTT
d_call: NA; clone_size: NA; j_call: TRBJ2-7; v_call: TRBV2; cdr3_aa: CASSEGHSTYEQYF; cdr3_nt: TGTGCCAGCAGTGAGGGCCATTCTACCTACGAGCAGTACTTC
d_call: NA; clone_size: few; j_call: TRBJ1-2; v_call: TRBV11-2; cdr3_aa: CASSLTGNPYGYTF; cdr3_nt: TGTGCCAGCAGCTTAACAGGGAATCCCTATGGCTACACCTTC
d_call: TRBD1; clone_size: many; j_call: TRBJ2-7; v_call: TRBV5-6; cdr3_aa: CASSLALGTATLYEQYF; cdr3_nt: TGTGCCAGCAGCTTGGCCTTGGGGACAGCTACTCTCTACGAGCAGTACTTC
d_call: NA; clone_size: few; j_call: TRBJ1-5; v_call: TRBV20-1; cdr3_aa: CSAKNRWQVPYSNQPQHF; cdr3_nt: TGCAGTGCCAAAAACCGCTGGCAGGTCCCTTATAGCAATCAGCCCCAGCATTTT
d_call: NA; clone_size: NA; j_call: TRBJ2-3; v_call: TRBV12-5; cdr3_aa: CASGLVAGSDTQYF; cdr3_nt: TGTGCTAGTGGTTTGGTCGCGGGGTCAGATACGCAGTATTTT
d_call: NA; clone_size: NA; j_call: TRBJ2-7; v_call: TRBV7-8; cdr3_aa: CASSLVTGNYEQYF; cdr3_nt: TGTGCCAGCAGCTTAGTTACAGGGAATTACGAGCAGTACTTC
d_call: NA; clone_size: NA; j_call: TRBJ2-1; v_call: TRBV9; cdr3_aa: CASSVASLAYNEQFF; cdr3_nt: TGTGCCAGCAGCGTAGCTAGCCTCGCCTACAATGAGCAGTTCTTC
d_call: NA; clone_size: NA; j_call: TRBJ2-7; v_call: TRBV6-6; cdr3_aa: CASSHLNEQYF; cdr3_nt: TGTGCCAGCAGTCACCTGAACGAGCAGTACTTC
d_call: TRBD1; clone_size: many; j_call: TRBJ2-7; v_call: TRBV11-2; cdr3_aa: CASSSDRSSYEQYF; cdr3_nt: TGTGCCAGCAGCTCGGACAGGAGCTCCTACGAGCAGTACTTC
d_call: NA; clone_size: few; j_call: TRBJ2-5; v_call: TRBV4-2; cdr3_aa: CASSQDAGSGSGGEETQYF; cdr3_nt: TGTGCCAGCAGCCAAGATGCGGGAAGCGGGTCGGGCGGGGAGGAGACCCAGTACTTC